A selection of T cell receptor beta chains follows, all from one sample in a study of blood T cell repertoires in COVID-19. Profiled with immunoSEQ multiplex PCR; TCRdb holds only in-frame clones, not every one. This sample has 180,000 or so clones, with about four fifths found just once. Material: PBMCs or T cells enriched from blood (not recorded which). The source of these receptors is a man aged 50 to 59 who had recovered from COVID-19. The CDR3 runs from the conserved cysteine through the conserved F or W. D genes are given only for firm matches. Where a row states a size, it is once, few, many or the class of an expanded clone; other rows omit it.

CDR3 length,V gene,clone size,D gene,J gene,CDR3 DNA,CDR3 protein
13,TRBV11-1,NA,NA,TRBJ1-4,TGTGCCAGCAGCCGGGGACAAACGGAAAAACTGTTTTTT,CASSRGQTEKLFF
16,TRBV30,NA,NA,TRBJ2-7,TGTGCCTGGAGTGTCACCGGGTCCCGCACTTACTACGAGCAGTACTTC,CAWSVTGSRTYYEQYF
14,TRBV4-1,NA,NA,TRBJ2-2,TGCGCCAGCAATCGTGGAGGGGCGACCGGGGAGCTGTTTTTT,CASNRGGATGELFF
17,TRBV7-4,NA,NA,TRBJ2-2,TGTGCCAGCAGCTTAGGCCACAGGGTAAGGAACACCGGGGAGCTGTTTTTT,CASSLGHRVRNTGELFF
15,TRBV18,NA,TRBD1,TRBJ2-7,TGTGCCAGCTCACTAGGGACAGGTCGCTCCTACGAGCAGTACTTC,CASSLGTGRSYEQYF
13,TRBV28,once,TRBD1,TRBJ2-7,TGTGCCAGCTCCGGGACAGGGGTGCGCGAGCAGTACTTC,CASSGTGVREQYF
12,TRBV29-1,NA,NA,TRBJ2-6,TGCAGCGTTGTAACTGGGGCCAACGTCCTGACTTTC,CSVVTGANVLTF
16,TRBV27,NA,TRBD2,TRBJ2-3,TGTGCCAGCGTCATTCGGGGGAGGGGCGGCACAGATACGCAGTATTTT,CASVIRGRGGTDTQYF
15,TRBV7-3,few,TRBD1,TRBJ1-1,TGTGCCAGCAGCGAGTCACAGGGACAGAGGAATGAAGCTTTCTTT,CASSESQGQRNEAFF
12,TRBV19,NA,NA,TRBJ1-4,TGTGCCAGCCAGGGCGAGGTAGAAAAACTGTTTTTT,CASQGEVEKLFF
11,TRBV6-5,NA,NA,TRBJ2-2,TGTGCCACCTTTAACACCGGGGAGCTGTTTTTT,CATFNTGELFF
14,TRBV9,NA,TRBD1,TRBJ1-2,TGTGCCAGCAGCGTAGTAGACAGGGGGCTGGGCTACACCTTC,CASSVVDRGLGYTF
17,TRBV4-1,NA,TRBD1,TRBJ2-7,TGCGCCAGCAGCCAAGAACAGTGGACAGGGGTCCCCTACGAGCAGTACTTC,CASSQEQWTGVPYEQYF
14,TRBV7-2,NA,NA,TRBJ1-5,TGTGCCAGCAGCCCCTATAACAGAGATCAGCCCCAGCATTTT,CASSPYNRDQPQHF
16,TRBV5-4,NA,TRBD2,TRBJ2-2,TGTGCCAGCAGCTTGGGGGGACTAGCCAGCACCGGGGAGCTGTTTTTT,CASSLGGLASTGELFF
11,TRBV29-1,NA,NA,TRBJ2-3,TGCAGCGTAGACGACGGGGATACGCAGTATTTT,CSVDDGDTQYF
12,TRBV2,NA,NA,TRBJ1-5,TGTGCCAGCAGGGGGCGCTCTCAGCCCCAGCATTTT,CASRGRSQPQHF
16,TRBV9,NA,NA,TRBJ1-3,TGTGCCAGCAGTGATACGGACAGTCACTCTGGAAACACCATATATTTT,CASSDTDSHSGNTIYF
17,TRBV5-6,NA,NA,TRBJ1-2,TGTGCCAGCAGCTTGTATGGGCAGACCGTCTTCTTCTTGGGCTACACCTTC,CASSLYGQTVFFLGYTF
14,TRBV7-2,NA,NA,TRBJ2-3,TGTGCCAGCAGCCCGACTACTAGCACAGATACGCAGTATTTT,CASSPTTSTDTQYF
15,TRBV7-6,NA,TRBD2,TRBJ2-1,TGTGCCAGCAGCGGCCGACTAGCGGGCTCCAATGAGCAGTTCTTC,CASSGRLAGSNEQFF
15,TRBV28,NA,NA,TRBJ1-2,TGTGCCAGCAGTCCAGGGGCAGTCACTAACTATGGCTACACCTTC,CASSPGAVTNYGYTF